The TCR beta chain described here comes from a study of early T cells in non-severe SARS-CoV-2 infection. This clonotype has only a few counts. Unmatched junction bases numbered 2, after V lost 0 bases and J lost 1 base. Germline V gene sequence: CDR1 SGHRS, CDR2 YFSETQ. The CDR3 consists of 16 residues. Using its own MiXCR run on the 5' RACE reads, TCRdb lists one record per CDR3 protein. The sample records approximately 99,000 distinct CDR3 sequences, 9.5% to 13% being singletons. This rearrangement joins TRBV5-1 to TRBJ1-1; 11 nucleotides agree with TRBD1. This clonotype originated in an adult who was a healthcare worker with PCR-confirmed SARS-CoV-2 infection or an uninfected control (not recorded which). The specimen was whole blood. The CDR3 here is CASSLVGQGANTEAFF. In nucleotides, the CDR3 is TGCGCCAGCAGCTTGGTAGGACAGGGGGCGAACACTGAAGCTTTCTTT.